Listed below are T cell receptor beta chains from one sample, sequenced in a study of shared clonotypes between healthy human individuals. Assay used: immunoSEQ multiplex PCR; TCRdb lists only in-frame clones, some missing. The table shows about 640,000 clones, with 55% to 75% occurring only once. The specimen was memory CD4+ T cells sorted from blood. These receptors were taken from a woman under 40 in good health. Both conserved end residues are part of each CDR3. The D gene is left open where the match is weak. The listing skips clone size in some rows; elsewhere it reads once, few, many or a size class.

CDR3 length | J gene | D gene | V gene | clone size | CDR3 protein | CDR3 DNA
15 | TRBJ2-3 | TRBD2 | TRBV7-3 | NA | CASSATSGSTDTQYF | TGTGCCAGCAGCGCCACTAGCGGGAGCACAGATACGCAGTATTTT
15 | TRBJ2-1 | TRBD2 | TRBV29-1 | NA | CSVVAGGGAYNEQFF | TGCAGCGTTGTAGCGGGAGGTGGAGCCTACAATGAGCAGTTCTTC
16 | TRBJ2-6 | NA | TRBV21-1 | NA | CASGGTGALGANVLTF | TGTGCCAGCGGAGGGACAGGGGCGCTGGGGGCCAACGTCCTGACTTTC
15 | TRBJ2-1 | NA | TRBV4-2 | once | CASSQAGLRINEQFF | TGTGCCAGCAGCCAGGCCGGACTTAGAATCAATGAGCAGTTCTTC
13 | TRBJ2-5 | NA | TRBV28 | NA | CASSLVFQETQYF | TGTGCCAGCAGTTTAGTATTCCAAGAGACCCAGTACTTC
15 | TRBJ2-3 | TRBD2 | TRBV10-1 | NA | CASSDEAGGRDTQYF | TGCGCCAGCAGTGATGAGGCGGGAGGGCGCGATACGCAGTATTTT
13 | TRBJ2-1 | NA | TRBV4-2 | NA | CASSRGNYNEQFF | TGTGCCAGCAGCCGCGGGAACTACAATGAGCAGTTCTTC
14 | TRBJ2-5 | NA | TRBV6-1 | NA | CASSDSTGRETQYF | TGTGCCAGCAGTGATTCGACAGGGAGGGAGACCCAGTACTTC
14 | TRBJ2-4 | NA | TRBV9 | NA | CASSVDGRSMIQYF | TGTGCCAGCAGCGTAGATGGTAGAAGCATGATTCAGTACTTC
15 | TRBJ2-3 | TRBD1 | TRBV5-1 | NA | CASSPGQGAINTQYF | TGCGCCAGCAGCCCGGGACAGGGGGCGATTAATACGCAGTATTTT
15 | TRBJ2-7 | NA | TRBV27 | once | CASSLSSGPAYEQYF | TGTGCCAGCAGTTTATCAAGCGGCCCGGCCTACGAGCAGTACTTC
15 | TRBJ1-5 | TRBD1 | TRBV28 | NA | CASSLRGLGNQPQHF | TGTGCCAGCAGTTTAAGGGGGCTCGGCAATCAGCCCCAGCATTTT
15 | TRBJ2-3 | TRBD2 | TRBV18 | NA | CASSPRLADTDTQYF | TGTGCCAGCTCACCACGACTAGCGGACACAGATACGCAGTATTTT
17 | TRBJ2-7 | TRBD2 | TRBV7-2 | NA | CASSLETSGESSYEQYF | TGTGCCAGCAGCTTAGAGACTAGCGGGGAGAGCTCCTACGAGCAGTACTTC
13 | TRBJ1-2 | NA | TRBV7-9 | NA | CASSLSGPYGYTF | TGTGCCAGCAGCTTATCAGGTCCCTATGGCTACACCTTC
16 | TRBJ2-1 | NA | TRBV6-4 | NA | CASSDSISEGNNEQFF | TGTGCCAGCAGTGACTCTATTTCGGAGGGGAACAATGAGCAGTTCTTC
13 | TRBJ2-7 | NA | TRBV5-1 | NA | CASSLASGGEQYF | TGCGCCAGCAGCTTGGCTTCAGGAGGCGAGCAGTACTTC